This entry describes one T cell receptor (beta chain). This record belongs to a study of blood T cell repertoires in COVID-19. Trimming stripped 4 bases from V and 1 base from J, with 12 bases between. Germline assignment: CDR1 SGHTS and CDR2 YDEGEE. CDR3 length equals 15 residues. Profiled with immunoSEQ multiplex PCR; TCRdb holds only in-frame clones, not every one. The table has a few hundred thousand clones, roughly 86% seen once. The clonotype was recovered from a man older than 75 with acute or convalescent COVID-19. Sequenced input: peripheral blood. The rearrangement joins TRBV5-8 to TRBJ1-5; no reliable D call. Here the CDR3 DNA reads TGTGCCAGCAGCCTATCCGTACTCAGCAATCAGCCCCAGCATTTT. Translating gives CASSLSVLSNQPQHF.